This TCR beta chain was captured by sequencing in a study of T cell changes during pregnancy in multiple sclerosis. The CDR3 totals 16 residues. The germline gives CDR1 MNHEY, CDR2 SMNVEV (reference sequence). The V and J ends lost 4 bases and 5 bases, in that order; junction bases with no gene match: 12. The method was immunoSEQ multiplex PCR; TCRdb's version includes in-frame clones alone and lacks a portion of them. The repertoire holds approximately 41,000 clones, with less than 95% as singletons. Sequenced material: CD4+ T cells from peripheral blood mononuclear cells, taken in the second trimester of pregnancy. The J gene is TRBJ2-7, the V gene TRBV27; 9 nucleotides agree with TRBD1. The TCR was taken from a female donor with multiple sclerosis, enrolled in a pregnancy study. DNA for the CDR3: TGTGCCAGCAGTTCAATATTATGGGGACAGGGAAACGAGCAGTACTTC. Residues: CASSSILWGQGNEQYF.